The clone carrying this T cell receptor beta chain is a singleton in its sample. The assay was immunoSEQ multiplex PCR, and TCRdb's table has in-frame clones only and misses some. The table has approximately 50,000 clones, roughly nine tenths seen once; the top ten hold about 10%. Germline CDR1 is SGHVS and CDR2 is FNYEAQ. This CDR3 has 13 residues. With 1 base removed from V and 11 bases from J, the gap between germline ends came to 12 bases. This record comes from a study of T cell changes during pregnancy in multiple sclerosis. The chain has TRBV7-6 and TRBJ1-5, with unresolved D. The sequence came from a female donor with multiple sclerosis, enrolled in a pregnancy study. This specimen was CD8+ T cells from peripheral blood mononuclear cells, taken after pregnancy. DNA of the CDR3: TGTGCCAGCAGCTTAGGGCTGGGTGGAGCCCAGCATTTT. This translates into CASSLGLGGAQHF.